The clone carrying this T cell receptor beta chain was detected only a few times. What it recognizes is unknown. This specimen belongs to a study of T cells in Graves' hyperthyroidism and ophthalmopathy. Among ophthalmopathy patients, the Clinical Activity Score reached at least 3, the NOSPECS grade reached at least 4, and duration remained under 3 months. The study excluded patients with uncontrolled infection, other autoimmune disease, pregnancy or lactation. The source material, RNA transcripts, was used to amplify TCR beta CDR3 regions. HTBI primers drove first-round RT-PCR of the TCR CDR3. TCRdb reprocessed the multiplex PCR reads with MiXCR, giving one entry per CDR3 protein. The repertoire holds some 530,000 distinct CDR3 sequences, with roughly 22% as singletons. Study conclusions and caveats: In the analysis, a 13 V-J model separated ophthalmopathy from stable hyperthyroidism.

Sequencing used blood. This TCR was sampled from a woman in her seventies with Graves' ophthalmopathy.

CDR3 loop: CSAPPGLAGVETQYF. CDR3 nucleotides: TGCAGTGCACCGCCGGGACTAGCGGGAGTCGAGACCCAGTACTTC. This chain joins TRBV20-1 and TRBJ2-5, with TRBD2 identical over 14 bases. V lost 6 bases to trimming and J lost 5 bases; unmatched junction nucleotides: 8. The CDR3 consists of 15 residues. Germline lookup yields CDR1 DFQATT and CDR2 SNEGSKA (reference sequence).